The clone carrying this T cell receptor beta chain was found a few times. Its specificity is not known. The record originates from a study of T cells after yellow fever vaccination. Study findings and constraints: Post-booster repertoires again held most primary-vaccination clones (about 96% CD4, about 88% CD8).

V shed 4 bases, J shed 1 base, and the junction held 6 bases outside the gene matches. Germline V gives CDR1 MNHEY, CDR2 SVGEGT. The CDR3 is made up of 16 amino acids. Via MiXCR, TCRdb re-called the 5' RACE reads, giving one row per CDR3 protein. Among about 160,000 distinct CDR3 sequences listed, around 9.7% were seen once. This clonotype was obtained from a man between 18 and 35 years old who received the YFV17D yellow fever vaccine. The starting material was CD8+ T cells sorted from PBMCs, obtained 45 days after the yellow fever booster vaccination. The V gene is TRBV6-2 or TRBV6-3, the J gene TRBJ2-1; 8 positions match TRBD2. The CDR3 sequence is CASSSPGGGSYNEQFF. The DNA of the CDR3 is TGTGCCAGCAGTTCCCCCGGGGGGGGTTCCTACAATGAGCAGTTCTTC.